The 5 T cell receptor beta chains presented below share a single source sample, sequenced in a study of T cell changes during pregnancy in multiple sclerosis. TCRdb's table, derived via immunoSEQ multiplex PCR, lists solely in-frame clones and lacks some. This table holds 85,000 to 100,000 clones, about 92% found once. The material was peripheral blood, obtained in the first trimester of pregnancy. Every receptor here comes from a female donor with multiple sclerosis, enrolled in a pregnancy study.

This sequence joins TRBV18 and TRBJ1-2, with D possibly being TRBD1 (5 bases). The V gene's germline CDR1 is KGHSH and CDR2 LQKENI. The V end lost 4 bases, the J end lost 3 bases, and 9 bases lay between the germline ends. CDR3 length: 13 residues. DNA of the CDR3: TGTGCCAGCTCACTTTCACAGGACTATGGCTACACCTTC. Its translation is CASSLSQDYGYTF.

The gene calls are TRBV28 and TRBJ2-7; TRBD2 matches 13 bases. Germline-derived CDR1 and CDR2 are MDHEN and SYDVKM. After removal of 5 bases from V and 5 bases from J, the junction contained 9 bases not matched to a gene. The CDR3 is 16 amino acids. CDR3 protein: CASSGRGTSGNNEQYF. CDR3 coding DNA: TGTGCCAGCAGTGGCAGAGGGACTAGCGGGAATAACGAGCAGTACTTC. The variable domain in full, completed from reference TRBV28 and TRBJ2-7, reads DVKVTQSSRYLVKRTGEKVFLECVQDMDHENMFWYRQDPGLGLRLIYFSYDVKMKEKGDIPEGYSVSREKKERFSLILESASTNQTSMYLCASSGRGTSGNNEQYFGPGTRLTVT.

The chain has TRBV15 and TRBJ1-1, with TRBD1 matching 8 bases. Trimming at V came to 0 bases and at J to 2 bases, leaving 5 bases not matched to a gene. The CDR3 is 16 amino acids. Germline V gene lookup returns CDR1 LNHNV and CDR2 YYDKDF (reference sequence). The CDR3 reads CATSRDRGRANTEAFF. For the CDR3, the DNA is TGTGCCACCAGCAGAGACAGGGGGCGTGCCAACACTGAAGCTTTCTTT.

The V call is TRBV27, the J call TRBJ2-3; 13 bases agree with TRBD2. The junction had 12 bases not matched to a gene; V was cut back by 5 bases and J by 4 bases. Germline V CDR1 and CDR2: MNHEY, SMNVEV (reference sequence). CDR3 length: 18 amino acids. The CDR3 is CASSPWTSGSIGPDTQYF. Here the CDR3 DNA reads TGTGCCAGCAGTCCATGGACTAGCGGGAGCATCGGCCCAGATACGCAGTATTTT.

This chain connects TRBV19 to TRBJ1-1; 7 bases are shared with TRBD1. There are 14 residues in the CDR3. Per germline, CDR1 LNHDA and CDR2 SQIVND (reference sequence). After removal of 6 bases from V and 9 bases from J, the junction contained 13 bases not matched to a gene. In DNA, the CDR3 is TGTGCCAGTAGCACCGGGACAGCACGTACAAAAGCTTTCTTT. Its translation is CASSTGTARTKAFF.